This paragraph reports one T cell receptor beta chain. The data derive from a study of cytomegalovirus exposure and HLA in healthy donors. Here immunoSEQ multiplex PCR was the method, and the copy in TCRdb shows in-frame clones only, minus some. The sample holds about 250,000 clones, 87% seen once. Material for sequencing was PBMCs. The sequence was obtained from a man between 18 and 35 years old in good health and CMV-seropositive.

This CDR3 is CASSLYVGGTEAFF. DNA of the CDR3: TGTGCCAGCAGTTTATACGTTGGGGGAACTGAAGCTTTCTTT. The chain employs TRBV27 and TRBJ1-1, with D possibly being TRBD1 (5 bases). The CDR3 is 14 amino acids. Trimming left V 1 base short and J 5 bases short, with 11 bases between. The germline gives CDR1 MNHEY, CDR2 SMNVEV (reference sequence).